These 23 T cell receptor beta chains were sequenced from one sample in a study of T-cell memory formation after mild COVID-19. Using its own MiXCR run on the 5' RACE reads, TCRdb lists one record per CDR3 protein. The data contain around 130,000 distinct CDR3 sequences, 16% of them singletons. Sequenced: PBMCs or a T cell subset sorted from them (not recorded which). These receptors were obtained from an adult woman who had mild COVID-19 (a few samples of this study predate the infection). Cell type and time point are not known.

This clonotype was detected ten times or more. Here the CDR3 reads CSAPGLAGEIPYNEQFF. In nucleotides, the CDR3 is TGCAGTGCCCCGGGACTAGCGGGGGAGATCCCCTACAATGAGCAGTTCTTC. This chain joins TRBV20-1 and TRBJ2-1, with 14 positions matching TRBD2. The CDR3 has 17 residues. Germline trimming cut 6 bases from V and 2 bases from J; bases unmatched to any gene: 9. Germline assignment: CDR1 DFQATT and CDR2 SNEGSKA (reference sequence).

There are a few counts of this clonotype. The V call is TRBV11-2, the J call TRBJ2-2; either TRBD1 or TRBD2 may fit D (5 bases each). The V end lost 4 bases, the J end lost 4 bases, and 16 bases lay between the germline ends. This CDR3 spans 16 amino acids. Germline CDR1 SGHAT, CDR2 FQNNGV. In DNA, the CDR3 is TGTGCCAGCAGCTATTCCGGGGCCCTCCGCACCGGGGAGCTGTTTTTT. Translation gives CASSYSGALRTGELFF. The full variable domain, completed using reference TRBV11-2 and TRBJ2-2, is EAGVAQSPRYKIIEKRQSVAFWCNPISGHATLYWYQQILGQGPKLLIQFQNNGVVDDSQLPKDRFSAERLKGVDSTLKIQPAKLEDSAVYLCASSYSGALRTGELFFGEGSRLTVL.

The J gene is TRBJ2-5, the V gene TRBV12-3 or TRBV12-4, with 9 bases that match TRBD2. The CDR3 loop spans 13 amino acids. V was clipped by 6 bases and J by 4 bases; unmatched bases: 3. The CDR3 loop is CASRAGGRETQYF. The DNA for the CDR3 is TGTGCCAGCAGGGCGGGAGGGCGAGAGACCCAGTACTTC.

This chain links TRBV7-8 with TRBJ2-7; D call uncertain. Germline V gives CDR1 SGHVS, CDR2 FQNEAQ. Trimming left V 3 bases short and J 3 bases short, with 9 bases between. The CDR3 has 13 amino acids. In nucleotides, the CDR3 is TGTGCCAGCAGCTTCTCCGTGGGCTACGAGCAGTACTTC. Translated, it gives CASSFSVGYEQYF.

This clonotype came up a few times. This rearrangement joins TRBV7-9 to TRBJ2-5, with D tentatively TRBD2 (6 bases). V was shortened by 5 bases and J by 0 bases, with 13 bases between the two germline ends. CDR1 and CDR2 (germline): SEHNR, FQNEAQ (reference sequence). The CDR3 consists of 15 residues. The chain's CDR3 is CASSPGSQYQETQYF. As DNA, the CDR3 is TGTGCCAGCAGCCCCGGGAGTCAGTACCAAGAGACCCAGTACTTC.

The table lists this clonotype with a few counts. This sequence joins TRBV27 and TRBJ2-3; 8 positions match TRBD2. With V trimmed by 3 bases and J by 6 bases, 8 bases remained unmatched. The CDR3 is 15 residues long. Germline CDR1 and CDR2: MNHEY and SMNVEV (reference sequence). The CDR3 DNA reads as TGTGCCAGCAGTTTTCAACTAGCGGTGGGGGATACGCAGTATTTT. As protein: CASSFQLAVGDTQYF.

V gene TRBV6-4 combines with J gene TRBJ1-1; D is perhaps TRBD1 (6 bases). The V end was cut by 4 bases, the J end by 1 base, with 13 bases between. The CDR3 runs to 15 residues. Per germline, CDR1 MRHNA and CDR2 SNTAGT. This CDR3 reads CASSGQAGPNTEAFF. The DNA of the CDR3 is TGTGCCAGCAGTGGACAGGCCGGACCGAACACTGAAGCTTTCTTT.

This clonotype has only a few counts. The chain recombines TRBV29-1 with TRBJ2-3; 13 bases align to TRBD2. The CDR3 consists of 15 residues. V was pared by 4 bases and J by 5 bases, with 6 bases of the junction left unmatched. Germline CDR1 reads SQVTM; CDR2 reads ANQGSEA. CDR3 sequence (DNA): TGCAGCGTTGCGAGACTAGCGGGGGGAAAAGATACGCAGTATTTT. Its translation is CSVARLAGGKDTQYF.

J is TRBJ2-7 and V is TRBV7-8; TRBD1 matches at 7 bases. Germline CDR1 reads SGHVS; CDR2 reads FQNEAQ. Trimming cost V 5 bases and J 2 bases; bases outside gene matches: 9. CDR3 size: 15 residues. The CDR3, as DNA: TGTGCCAGCAGCGCTACAGGGGTTCTTCCCTACGAGCAGTACTTC. Its protein is CASSATGVLPYEQYF.

The V gene is TRBV6-5, the J gene TRBJ2-3; D may correspond to TRBD1 or TRBD2 (6 bases each). Germline-derived CDR1 and CDR2 are MNHEY and SVGAGI. The CDR3 loop spans 16 amino acids. Trimming stripped 0 bases from V and 0 bases from J, with 10 bases between. The CDR3 region is CASSYSWGASTDTQYF. For the CDR3, the DNA is TGTGCCAGCAGTTACTCGTGGGGGGCCAGCACAGATACGCAGTATTTT.

With respect to this clonotype: This may arise from a read error, as a much more abundant clone is one base away. V is TRBV5-1 and J is TRBJ2-5; perhaps TRBD1 as D (6 bases). Germline V lookup: CDR1 SGHRS, CDR2 YFSETQ. This CDR3 comprises 14 residues. CDR3 nucleotide sequence: TGCGCCAGCAGCTTGGTACCGGGACAAGAGGCCCAGTACTTC. Translated, it gives CASSLVPGQEAQYF. The whole variable domain, remainder taken from reference TRBV5-1 and TRBJ2-5, is KAGVTQTPRYLIKTRGQQVTLSCSPISGHRSVSWYQQTPGQGLQFLFEYFSETQRNKGNFPGRFSGRQFSNSRSEMNVSTLELGDSALYLCASSLVPGQEAQYFGPGTRLLVL.

The chain links TRBV9 to TRBJ2-2; D uncertain. Per germline, CDR1 SGDLS and CDR2 YYNGEE. The CDR3 has 15 amino acids. V lost 0 bases and J 2 bases, leaving 8 bases between the germline ends. The CDR3 region is CASSVAGFNTGELFF. The CDR3 nucleotides are TGTGCCAGCAGCGTAGCTGGGTTTAACACCGGGGAGCTGTTTTTT.

This clonotype has a handful of counts. CDR3 residues: CASSQEGDREFYEQYF. In DNA, the CDR3 is TGCGCCAGCAGCCAAGAAGGTGACAGGGAATTCTACGAGCAGTACTTC. The chain combines TRBV4-1 with TRBJ2-7, with 7 positions matching TRBD1. The CDR3 extends over 16 amino acids. Trimming cost V 0 bases and J 3 bases; bases outside gene matches: 8. Per the germline V gene, CDR1 is MGHRA and CDR2 is YSYEKL.

This clonotype has more than one count but fewer than ten. The chain combines TRBV7-3 with TRBJ2-1; 10 bases are shared with TRBD2. Trimming removed 3 bases from V and 6 bases from J; junction bases left unmatched: 5. Germline CDR1 and CDR2: SGHTA and FQGTGA. The CDR3 loop spans 15 amino acids. This CDR3 is CASSFWSGGVNEQFF. The CDR3 nucleotides are TGTGCCAGCAGCTTTTGGAGCGGGGGGGTCAATGAGCAGTTCTTC.

This chain uses TRBV12-3 or TRBV12-4 with TRBJ1-3; D is possibly TRBD1 (5 bases). The ends were cut back, 2 bases at V and 6 bases at J, with 14 bases in the middle. The CDR3 is made up of 15 amino acids. CDR3 amino acids: CASSLPGRVPNTIYF. CDR3 in DNA: TGTGCCAGCAGTTTACCGGGACGGGTACCAAACACCATATATTTT.

V gene TRBV12-3 or TRBV12-4 combines with J gene TRBJ2-2; D is unclear. The CDR3 length is 15 residues. V lost 7 bases to trimming and J lost 2 bases, with 14 bases between them. The CDR3 DNA sequence: TGTGCCAGCACCCCGGACGGACGTAACACCGGGGAGCTGTTTTTT. Translated: CASTPDGRNTGELFF.

This clonotype was observed many times. This chain links TRBV19 with TRBJ2-1; TRBD2 agrees at 7 bases. Germline CDR1 is LNHDA and CDR2 is SQIVND (reference sequence). This CDR3 is built from 15 residues. V dropped 4 bases and J dropped 0; count of bases not matched to a gene: 3. CDR3 bases: TGTGCCAGTAGTAGCGGGGGAAGCTCCTACAATGAGCAGTTCTTC. Amino acids: CASSSGGSSYNEQFF.

V gene TRBV25-1 combines with J gene TRBJ1-1, with TRBD1 matching 9 bases. Germline V gene data show CDR1 as MGHDK and CDR2 as SYGVNS. This CDR3 comprises 19 residues. With V trimmed by 6 bases and J by 2 bases, 19 bases remained unmatched. CDR3 DNA sequence: TGTGCCAGCAGCGACAGCCGACCGGGACAGGGATACAGAAACACTGAAGCTTTCTTT. Its translation is CASSDSRPGQGYRNTEAFF.

The genes are TRBV12-3 or TRBV12-4 and TRBJ2-6; D call uncertain. Between the trimmed V and J ends, which lost 2 bases and 0 bases, there was a span of 5 bases. This CDR3 has 15 amino acids. CDR3 nucleotides: TGTGCCAGCAGTTTAATGGGCTCTGGGGCCAACGTCCTGACTTTC. Residues: CASSLMGSGANVLTF.

J is TRBJ2-3 and V is TRBV4-3, with 11 positions matching TRBD1. This CDR3 has 16 residues. Trimming removed 5 bases from V and 4 bases from J; junction bases left unmatched: 8. Germline V gives CDR1 LGHNA, CDR2 YSLEER. CDR3 nucleotide sequence: TGCGCCAGCAGCTTGCGGACAGGGGGCGCCTCAGATACGCAGTATTTT. Protein: CASSLRTGGASDTQYF.

V usage is TRBV29-1 and J usage is TRBJ1-2, with D unclear. Germline CDR1 SQVTM, CDR2 ANQGSEA. This CDR3 is built from 10 residues. V shed 3 bases and J shed 6 bases, with 5 bases lying between them. CDR3 nucleotides: TGCAGCGTTGAGGTGGATGGCTACACCTTC. Encoded protein: CSVEVDGYTF.

The gene calls are TRBV18 and TRBJ2-7; D is perhaps TRBD1 (6 bases). Trimming removed 0 bases at V and 4 bases at J, with 10 bases between. Germline CDR1 KGHSH, CDR2 LQKENI. The CDR3 spans 14 residues. The CDR3, as DNA: TGTGCCAGCTCACCACCGGTCCAGGGGTACGAGCAGTACTTC. As protein: CASSPPVQGYEQYF.

This clonotype was picked up a small number of times. This chain joins TRBV5-1 and TRBJ2-1; 10 positions agree with TRBD1. The length of the CDR3 is 15 residues. Germline CDR1 and CDR2: SGHRS and YFSETQ. The V and J ends lost 6 bases and 1 base, in that order; junction bases with no gene match: 4. Written as DNA, the CDR3 is TGCGCCAGCAAGATGGGACAGGGGTCCTACAATGAGCAGTTCTTC. Translation: CASKMGQGSYNEQFF.